Following are 20 T cell receptor beta chains from one sample sequenced in a study of regulatory T cells. General observations from the study: Hydrophobic residues at CDR3 positions 6 and 7 were enriched in conventional CD4+ T cells of CD3G-deficient patients.

Primers: 52 TRBV forward and 13 TRBJ reverse. The assay was immunoSEQ multiplex PCR, and TCRdb's table has in-frame clones only and misses some. This sample has some 38,000 clones, with 89% found just once. No antigen is known for these receptors. The sequenced sample was conventional CD4+ T cells sorted from blood. Every receptor here comes from a person aged 18 to 30 with CD3G deficiency.

V and J are TRBV11-2 and TRBJ1-1; D perhaps matches TRBD1 (5 bases). The CDR3 has 14 amino acids. V lost 3 bases and J lost 8, with 16 bases in between. CDR1 and CDR2 (germline): SGHAT, FQNNGV. The CDR3, as DNA: TGTGCCAGCAGCTTCGCAGCGAGGGGCTCGGAAGCTTTCTTT. The encoded protein is CASSFAARGSEAFF.

The rearrangement links TRBV18 to TRBJ2-1, with D perhaps assigned TRBD1 or TRBD2 (5 bases each). The CDR3 covers 16 residues. Deletions cut 3 bases from V and 5 bases from J, with 17 bases between. CDR1 and CDR2 (germline): KGHSH, LQKENI. The CDR3, as DNA: TGTGCCAGCTCACCGGGGCCTACGGACTGGGACAATGAGCAGTTCTTC. This encodes CASSPGPTDWDNEQFF.

The chain is built from TRBV19 and TRBJ1-3; 8 nucleotides align to TRBD1. J lost 5 bases, V lost 5 bases, and 5 bases had no gene match. This CDR3 comprises 14 residues. Germline V CDR1 and CDR2: LNHDA, SQIVND (reference sequence). The CDR3 nucleotides are TGTGCCAGTAGTCGGGGGACAGGACGAAACACCATATATTTT. Translation gives CASSRGTGRNTIYF.

V gene TRBV6-1 combines with J gene TRBJ2-4; TRBD1 is a possible D gene (6 bases). Trimming removed 4 bases at V and 2 bases at J, with 15 bases between. The CDR3 totals 16 residues. From germline, CDR1 is MNHNS and CDR2 SASEGT. As DNA, the CDR3 is TGTGCCAGCAGTGTAAGGCAGGGGCAGACCAAAAACATTCAGTACTTC. Its protein product is CASSVRQGQTKNIQYF.

The chain combines TRBV5-1 with TRBJ2-3; D is unresolved. The CDR3 has 12 residues. The germline CDR1 and CDR2 sequences are SGHRS and YFSETQ. Trimming cost V 0 bases and J 6 bases, with 5 bases left between them. DNA of the CDR3: TGCGCCAGCAGCTTGGGGCAGGATACGCAGTATTTT. It is translated as CASSLGQDTQYF.

This clone was found a few times. The V and J genes are TRBV13 and TRBJ2-1; 8 bases align to TRBD1. The CDR3 loop spans 14 amino acids. Trimming took 5 bases from V and 5 from J; bases not matched to a gene: 5. CDR1 is PRHDT, CDR2 FYEKMQ, per germline (reference sequence). CDR3 nucleotide sequence: TGTGCCAGCAGCCGGGACAGGTGGGACAATGAGCAGTTCTTC. It codes for CASSRDRWDNEQFF.

The chain's CDR3 is CASSPTRNGDTQYF. In DNA form, the CDR3 reads TGCGCCAGCAGCCCTACTAGGAATGGAGATACGCAGTATTTT. The chain couples TRBV5-1 to TRBJ2-3; the D gene is possibly TRBD2 (5 bases). The V end lost 4 bases, the J end lost 5 bases, and 14 bases lay between the germline ends. The CDR3 sequence is 14 residues long. CDR1 and CDR2 from the germline V gene are SGHRS and YFSETQ.

The rearrangement links TRBV28 to TRBJ2-7, with 7 bases identical to TRBD1. CDR3 length: 14 amino acids. V was pared by 6 bases and J by 3 bases, with 8 bases of the junction left unmatched. Germline CDR1 and CDR2: MDHEN and SYDVKM. DNA for the CDR3: TGTGCCAGCAGCCACCACTCAGGGGGCTACGAGCAGTACTTC. Protein: CASSHHSGGYEQYF.

The chain recombines TRBV28 with TRBJ1-1; D call uncertain. Trimming removed 6 bases at V and 5 bases at J, with 13 bases between. Germline CDR1 MDHEN, CDR2 SYDVKM. CDR3 length: 13 residues. The CDR3 loop is CASRFGGRTEAFF. CDR3 DNA sequence: TGTGCCAGCAGGTTCGGTGGGAGGACTGAAGCTTTCTTT.

This clone has only a few counts. The rearrangement joins TRBV18 to TRBJ1-2; 10 nucleotides match TRBD1. CDR3 length: 15 residues. The ends lost 2 bases at V and 3 bases at J; junction bases unmatched: 3. The germline V gene has CDR1 KGHSH and CDR2 LQKENI. The CDR3 region is CASSPTGTGDYGYTF. DNA of the CDR3: TGTGCCAGCTCACCAACCGGGACAGGGGACTATGGCTACACCTTC.

This clone occurred a few times. This chain uses TRBV5-1 with TRBJ2-3, with 12 bases that match TRBD2. This CDR3 comprises 16 residues. Germline V gene data show CDR1 as SGHRS and CDR2 as YFSETQ. Unmatched junction bases numbered 4, after V lost 0 bases and J lost 5 bases. CDR3 loop: CASSLGGGLAGDTQYF. The CDR3 DNA follows: TGCGCCAGCAGCTTGGGAGGGGGACTAGCGGGAGATACGCAGTATTTT.

The genes are TRBV7-2 and TRBJ1-2, with D tentatively TRBD1 (5 bases). Trimming left V 1 base short and J 3 bases short, with 9 bases between. This CDR3 comprises 14 residues. CDR1 is SGHTA, CDR2 FQGNSA, per germline. CDR3 residues: CASSLGGADYGYTF. The DNA for the CDR3 is TGTGCCAGCAGCTTAGGAGGGGCGGACTATGGCTACACCTTC.

The chain links TRBV6-1 to TRBJ1-5; TRBD1 might be the D (5 bases). CDR3 length: 14 residues. V gave up 5 bases and J gave up 3 bases, with 11 bases separating them. Per germline, CDR1 MNHNS and CDR2 SASEGT. The CDR3 reads CASSLDRINQPQHF. CDR3 DNA: TGTGCCAGCAGTCTTGACAGAATCAATCAGCCCCAGCATTTT.

The chain uses TRBV19 and TRBJ2-3, with TRBD2 as a possible D gene (7 bases). The CDR3 runs to 13 residues. V was shortened by 6 bases and J by 7 bases, with 14 bases between the two germline ends. Germline loops: CDR1 LNHDA, CDR2 SQIVND (reference sequence). CDR3 sequence (DNA): TGTGCCAGTAGCCCGGGGGGCGAGCATACGCAGTATTTT. Its protein is CASSPGGEHTQYF.

The chain is built from TRBV7-2 and TRBJ2-7; 7 bases map to TRBD1. From germline, CDR1 is SGHTA and CDR2 FQGNSA. The CDR3 totals 15 residues. J gave up 2 bases and V 3 bases, and 7 bases lay outside the gene matches. The CDR3 spells CASSLNTGATYEQYF. CDR3 DNA: TGTGCCAGCAGCTTGAATACAGGGGCTACCTACGAGCAGTACTTC.

The V call is TRBV5-1, the J call TRBJ2-1; D unresolved. The CDR3 totals 15 residues. The germline V gene encodes CDR1 SGHRS and CDR2 YFSETQ. The V and J ends lost 1 base and 1 base respectively, with 9 bases between them. CDR3 residues: CASSLRPVSYNEQFF. CDR3 DNA: TGCGCCAGCAGCTTGCGCCCAGTGTCCTACAATGAGCAGTTCTTC.

In nucleotides, the CDR3 is TGTGCCAGCAGCCACCGGGTCGAAAGATGGAGCAATCAGCCCCAGCATTTT. It specifies CASSHRVERWSNQPQHF. The V call is TRBV28, the J call TRBJ1-5; D is uncertain. Trimming removed 6 bases from V and 1 base from J, with 19 bases in between. Germline CDR1 and CDR2: MDHEN and SYDVKM. CDR3 length equals 17 residues.

The chain recombines TRBV18 with TRBJ1-4; D uncertain. Germline V gene data show CDR1 as KGHSH and CDR2 as LQKENI. The CDR3 is made up of 14 amino acids. Trimming cost V 0 bases and J 8 bases, with 10 bases left between them. CDR3 in DNA: TGTGCCAGCTCACCACCCGGGGTGTCAGAAAAACTGTTTTTT. It specifies CASSPPGVSEKLFF.

This rearrangement joins TRBV6-1 to TRBJ2-7; TRBD2 agrees at 9 bases. This CDR3 has 14 amino acids. The V segment lost 8 bases and the J segment 5 bases; nucleotides outside the gene matches: 10. Germline V gene lookup returns CDR1 MNHNS and CDR2 SASEGT. In DNA, the CDR3 is TGTGCCAGCCTGGGACTAGCCGTACCCCACGAGCAGTACTTC. As protein: CASLGLAVPHEQYF.

V and J are TRBV11-2 and TRBJ2-7; possibly TRBD2 for D (6 bases). There are 12 residues in the CDR3. Germline values: CDR1 SGHAT, CDR2 FQNNGV. With 4 bases removed from V and 12 bases from J, the gap between germline ends came to 16 bases. CDR3 DNA: TGTGCCAGCAGCTCCCGGTGGGCGGGACCGTACTTC. As protein: CASSSRWAGPYF.